Below, 13 T cell receptor beta chains from the same sample are listed, as sequenced in a study of cytomegalovirus exposure and HLA in healthy donors. PCR involved 60 Vbeta and 13 Jbeta primers. This table comes from immunoSEQ multiplex PCR, and its TCRdb copy is limited to in-frame clones, with some not included. The sample includes about 170,000 clones, about 62% of them seen just once. The specimen was PBMCs. The receptors stem from a man aged 35-49 years in good health and CMV-seronegative.

This clone was picked up one time. The chain employs TRBV9 and TRBJ2-5, with 8 bases matching TRBD2. Germline V gene sequence: CDR1 SGDLS, CDR2 YYNGEE. The CDR3 is 15 residues long. With 0 bases clipped from V and 4 bases from J, the junction kept 5 bases outside the gene matches. CDR3 sequence (DNA): TGTGCCAGCAGCGTAGGGCGGGAGGATAGAGAGACCCAGTACTTC. Amino acids: CASSVGREDRETQYF.

CDR3 DNA: TGTGCCAGCAAATCCGTGGGCGTCGCCCAAAAGGGGGAGACCCAGTACTTC. Its translation is CASKSVGVAQKGETQYF. V gene TRBV28 combines with J gene TRBJ2-5; possibly TRBD1 for D (5 bases). Germline V gives CDR1 MDHEN, CDR2 SYDVKM. The CDR3 has 17 residues. V was clipped by 7 bases and J by 5 bases, with 26 bases between them.

The rearrangement links TRBV7-8 to TRBJ1-5; D gene ambiguous. The ends were cut back, 7 bases at V and 0 bases at J, with 7 bases in the middle. The CDR3 runs to 13 residues. Germline loops: CDR1 SGHVS, CDR2 FQNEAQ. CDR3 nucleotides: TGTGCCAGCATCGAGGGTAGCAATCAGCCCCAGCATTTT. It codes for CASIEGSNQPQHF.

This clone appeared a few times. V usage is TRBV10-3 and J usage is TRBJ1-1, with 7 bases aligning to TRBD1. Germline V gives CDR1 ENHRY, CDR2 SYGVKD. This CDR3 is built from 13 residues. Trimming took 9 bases from V and 6 from J; bases not matched to a gene: 10. Written as DNA, the CDR3 is TGTGCCATGCAGGACAGGCCGGCCTCTGAAGCTTTCTTT. Translated, it gives CAMQDRPASEAFF.

The chain uses TRBV4-2 and TRBJ1-3, with D uncertain. The V and J ends lost 4 bases and 4 bases respectively, with 5 bases between them. Germline V lookup: CDR1 LGHNA, CDR2 YNFKEQ. CDR3 length: 12 amino acids. The CDR3 here is CASSRTGNTIYF. CDR3 in DNA: TGTGCCAGCAGCCGAACAGGAAACACCATATATTTT.

This clone was counted once. V is TRBV5-1 and J is TRBJ2-7; the match to TRBD2 covers 7 bases. Per germline, CDR1 SGHRS and CDR2 YFSETQ. Unmatched junction bases numbered 9, after V lost 4 bases and J lost 2 bases. The CDR3 is made up of 15 amino acids. CDR3 nucleotide sequence: TGCGCCAGCAGCCCCCTGAGTGGGGGGGCCTACGAGCAGTACTTC. This codes for CASSPLSGGAYEQYF.

This sequence joins TRBV5-1 and TRBJ2-3; 8 bases are a match to TRBD2. This CDR3 has 16 residues. The trim removed 4 bases at V and 4 bases at J, leaving 11 bases unmatched. The germline V gene encodes CDR1 SGHRS and CDR2 YFSETQ. CDR3 loop: CASSPGGAGSSDTQYF. The DNA for the CDR3 is TGCGCCAGCAGCCCCGGGGGGGCCGGGTCTTCAGATACGCAGTATTTT.

On this clone itself: In the same sample, other DNA sequences code for this CDR3. V and J are TRBV29-1 and TRBJ1-1, with D unclear. Germline-derived CDR1 and CDR2 are SQVTM and ANQGSEA. The V and J ends lost 4 bases and 8 bases respectively, with 11 bases between them. The CDR3 extends over 11 amino acids. CDR3 nucleotides: TGCAGCGTTGTACCAGGAGGAGAAGCTTTCTTT. As protein: CSVVPGGEAFF.

This chain connects TRBV18 to TRBJ2-5, with 7 bases aligning to TRBD2. The J call may be faulty, since TRBJ2-7 better matches the DNA end. Germline values: CDR1 KGHSH, CDR2 LQKENI. The CDR3 has 11 residues. The CDR3 loop reads CATTAGDEQYF. The CDR3, as DNA: TGTGCCACCACGGCGGGGGACGAGCAGTACTTC.

The CDR3: CASSATSLTYEQYF. The CDR3 DNA reads as TGTGCCAGCAGCGCGACTAGTCTTACGTACGAGCAGTACTTC. V usage is TRBV9 and J usage is TRBJ2-7, with a tentative D call TRBD2 (6 bases). The CDR3 totals 14 residues. Trimming removed 3 bases from V and 4 bases from J, with 14 bases in between. From germline, CDR1 is SGDLS and CDR2 YYNGEE.

This clone showed up just a few times. The V gene is TRBV11-2, the J gene TRBJ1-1, with no clear D. Trimming cost V 5 bases and J 1 base, with 11 bases left between them. The germline gives CDR1 SGHAT, CDR2 FQNNGV. CDR3 length equals 14 residues. The DNA for the CDR3 is TGTGCCAGCAGCACGCGCCGAGGGAACACTGAAGCTTTCTTT. It translates to CASSTRRGNTEAFF.

This clone was found a few times. This chain connects TRBV2 to TRBJ2-5, with 12 bases lining up with TRBD1. V lost 4 bases, J lost 9 bases, and 12 bases stayed unmatched. The CDR3 is made up of 16 amino acids. Per germline, CDR1 SNHLY and CDR2 FYNNEI. CDR3 sequence (DNA): TGTGCCAGCAGTGGGTTGGGACAGGGGGCCTTGGCGGCCCAGTACTTC. Amino acid sequence: CASSGLGQGALAAQYF.

The gene calls are TRBV5-8 and TRBJ2-7, with TRBD1 matching 7 bases. CDR3 size: 14 residues. Trimming at V came to 6 bases and at J to 0 bases, leaving 6 bases not matched to a gene. From germline, CDR1 is SGHTS and CDR2 YDEGEE. Written as DNA, the CDR3 is TGTGCCAGCACCACAGGGGTCCCCTCCTACGAGCAGTACTTC. Its protein product is CASTTGVPSYEQYF.